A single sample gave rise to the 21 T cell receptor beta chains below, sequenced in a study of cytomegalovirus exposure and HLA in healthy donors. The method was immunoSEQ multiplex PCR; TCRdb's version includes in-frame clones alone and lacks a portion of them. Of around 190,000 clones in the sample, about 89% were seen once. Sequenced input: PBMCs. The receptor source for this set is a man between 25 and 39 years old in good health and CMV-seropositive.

The CDR3 region is CASSYQEGAGQYF. The CDR3 DNA follows: TGTGCCAGCAGTTACCAGGAGGGGGCTGGGCAGTACTTC. The chain carries TRBV6-6 and TRBJ2-7, with TRBD1 as a possible D gene (7 bases). The CDR3 contains 13 residues. Germline V gene data show CDR1 as MNHNY and CDR2 as SVGAGI (reference sequence). V shed 2 bases and J shed 9 bases, with 14 bases lying between them.

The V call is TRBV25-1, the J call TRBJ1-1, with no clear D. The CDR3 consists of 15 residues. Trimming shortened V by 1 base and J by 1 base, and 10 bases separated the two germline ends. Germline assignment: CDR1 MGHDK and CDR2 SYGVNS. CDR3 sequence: CASSELIGKNTEAFF. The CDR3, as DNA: TGTGCCAGCAGTGAATTGATCGGCAAGAACACTGAAGCTTTCTTT.

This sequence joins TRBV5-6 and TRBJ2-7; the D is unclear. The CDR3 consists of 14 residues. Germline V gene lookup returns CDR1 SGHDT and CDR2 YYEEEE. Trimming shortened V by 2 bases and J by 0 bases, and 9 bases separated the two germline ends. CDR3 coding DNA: TGTGCCAGCAGCTTCGGTGCAGGCTCCTACGAGCAGTACTTC. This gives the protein CASSFGAGSYEQYF.

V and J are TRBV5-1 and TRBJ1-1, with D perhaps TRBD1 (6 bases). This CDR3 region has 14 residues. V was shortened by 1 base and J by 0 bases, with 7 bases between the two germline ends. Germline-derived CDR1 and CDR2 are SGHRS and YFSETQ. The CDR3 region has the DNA TGCGCCAGCAGCTTGACAGGGATGAACACTGAAGCTTTCTTT. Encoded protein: CASSLTGMNTEAFF.

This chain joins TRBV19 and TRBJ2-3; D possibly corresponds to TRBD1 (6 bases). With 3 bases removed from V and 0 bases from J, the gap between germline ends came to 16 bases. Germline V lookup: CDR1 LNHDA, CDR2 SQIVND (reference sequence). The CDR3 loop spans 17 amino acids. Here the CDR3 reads CASSIARDKSSTDTQYF. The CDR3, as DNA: TGTGCCAGTAGTATTGCTAGGGACAAGTCTAGCACAGATACGCAGTATTTT. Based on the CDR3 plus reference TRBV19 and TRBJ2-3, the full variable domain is DGGITQSPKYLFRKEGQNVTLSCEQNLNHDAMYWYRQDPGQGLRLIYYSQIVNDFQKGDIAEGYSVSREKKESFPLTVTSAQKNPTAFYLCASSIARDKSSTDTQYFGPGTRLTVL.

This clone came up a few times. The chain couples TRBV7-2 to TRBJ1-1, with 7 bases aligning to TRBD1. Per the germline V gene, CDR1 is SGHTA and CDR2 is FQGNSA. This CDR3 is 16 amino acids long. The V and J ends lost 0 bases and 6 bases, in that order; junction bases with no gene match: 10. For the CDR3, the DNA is TGTGCCAGCAGCTTAGCGCGGGGGGCTCAGGGGGCTGAAGCTTTCTTT. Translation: CASSLARGAQGAEAFF.

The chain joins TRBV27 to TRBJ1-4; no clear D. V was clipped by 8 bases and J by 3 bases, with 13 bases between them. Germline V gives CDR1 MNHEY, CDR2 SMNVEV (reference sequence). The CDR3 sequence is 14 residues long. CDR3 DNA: TGTGCCAGCCGATTACACGGGTCTAATGAAAAACTGTTTTTT. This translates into CASRLHGSNEKLFF. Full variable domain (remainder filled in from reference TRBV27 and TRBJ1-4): EAQVTQNPRYLITVTGKKLTVTCSQNMNHEYMSWYRQDPGLGLRQIYYSMNVEVTDKGDVPEGYKVSRKEKRNFPLILESPSPNQTSLYFCASRLHGSNEKLFFGSGTQLSVL.

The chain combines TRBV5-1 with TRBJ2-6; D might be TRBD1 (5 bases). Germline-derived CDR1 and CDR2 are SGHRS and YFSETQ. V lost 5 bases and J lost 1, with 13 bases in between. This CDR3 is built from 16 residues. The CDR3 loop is CASSPAPGSGANVLTF. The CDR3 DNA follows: TGCGCCAGCAGTCCAGCTCCAGGGTCTGGGGCCAACGTCCTGACTTTC.

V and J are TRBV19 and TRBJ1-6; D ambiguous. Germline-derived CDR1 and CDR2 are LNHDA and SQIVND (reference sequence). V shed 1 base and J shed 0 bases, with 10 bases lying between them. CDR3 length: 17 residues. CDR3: CASSIGTSSSYNSPLHF. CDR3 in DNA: TGTGCCAGTAGTATAGGCACTTCGAGCTCCTATAATTCACCCCTCCACTTT.

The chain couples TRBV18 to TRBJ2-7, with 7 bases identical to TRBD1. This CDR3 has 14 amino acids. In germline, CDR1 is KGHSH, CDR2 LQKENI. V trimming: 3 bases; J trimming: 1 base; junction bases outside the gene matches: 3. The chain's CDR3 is CASSPRQGSYEQYF. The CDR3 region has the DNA TGTGCCAGCTCACCCCGACAGGGTTCCTACGAGCAGTACTTC.

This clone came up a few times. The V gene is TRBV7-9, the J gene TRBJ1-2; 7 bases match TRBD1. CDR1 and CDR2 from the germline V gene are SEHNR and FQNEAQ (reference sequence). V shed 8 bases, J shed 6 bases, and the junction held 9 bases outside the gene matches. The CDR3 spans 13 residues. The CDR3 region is CASQGGHQHGYTF. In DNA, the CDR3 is TGTGCCAGCCAGGGGGGTCATCAGCATGGCTACACCTTC.

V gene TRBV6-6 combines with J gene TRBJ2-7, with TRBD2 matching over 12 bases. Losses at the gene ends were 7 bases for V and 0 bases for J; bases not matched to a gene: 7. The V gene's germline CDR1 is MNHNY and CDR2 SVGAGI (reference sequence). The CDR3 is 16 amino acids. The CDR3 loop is CASTQLAGGFSYEQYF. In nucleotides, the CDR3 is TGTGCCAGCACCCAACTAGCGGGAGGCTTCTCCTACGAGCAGTACTTC.

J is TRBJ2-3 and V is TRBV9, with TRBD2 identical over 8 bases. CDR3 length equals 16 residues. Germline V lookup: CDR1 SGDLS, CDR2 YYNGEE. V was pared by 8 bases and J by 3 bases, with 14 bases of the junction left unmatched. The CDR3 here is CARSPEMREVTDTQYF. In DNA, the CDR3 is TGTGCCAGGTCCCCCGAAATGCGGGAGGTTACAGATACGCAGTATTTT.

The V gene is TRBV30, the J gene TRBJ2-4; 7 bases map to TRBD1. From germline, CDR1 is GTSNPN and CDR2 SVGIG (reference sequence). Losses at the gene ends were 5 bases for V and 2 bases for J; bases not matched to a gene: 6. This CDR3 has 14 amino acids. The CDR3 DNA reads TGTGCCTGGGAGACAGGGTTGACCAAAAACATTCAGTACTTC. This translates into CAWETGLTKNIQYF. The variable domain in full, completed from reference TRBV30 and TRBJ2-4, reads SQTIHQWPATLVQPVGSPLSLECTVEGTSNPNLYWYRQAAGRGLQLLFYSVGIGQISSEVPQNLSASRPQDRQFILSSKKLLLSDSGFYLCAWETGLTKNIQYFGAGTRLSVL.

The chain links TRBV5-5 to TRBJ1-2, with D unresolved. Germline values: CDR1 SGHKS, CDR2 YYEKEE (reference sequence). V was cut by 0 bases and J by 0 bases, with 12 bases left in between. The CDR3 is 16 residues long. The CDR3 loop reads CASSLGPSNTNYGYTF. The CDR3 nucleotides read TGTGCCAGCAGCTTGGGACCGAGCAACACTAACTATGGCTACACCTTC.

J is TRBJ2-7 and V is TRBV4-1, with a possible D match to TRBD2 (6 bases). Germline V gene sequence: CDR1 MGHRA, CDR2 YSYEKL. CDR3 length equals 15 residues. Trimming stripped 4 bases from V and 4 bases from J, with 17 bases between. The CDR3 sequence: CASSLSAGDIYEQYF. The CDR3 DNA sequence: TGCGCCAGCAGCCTGTCAGCGGGCGATATTTACGAGCAGTACTTC.

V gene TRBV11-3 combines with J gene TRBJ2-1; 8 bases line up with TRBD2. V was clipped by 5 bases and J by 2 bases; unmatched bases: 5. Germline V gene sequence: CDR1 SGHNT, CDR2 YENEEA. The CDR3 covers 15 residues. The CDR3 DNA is TGTGCCAGCAGCGACCTAGCGGGCGCCTACAATGAGCAGTTCTTC. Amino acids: CASSDLAGAYNEQFF.

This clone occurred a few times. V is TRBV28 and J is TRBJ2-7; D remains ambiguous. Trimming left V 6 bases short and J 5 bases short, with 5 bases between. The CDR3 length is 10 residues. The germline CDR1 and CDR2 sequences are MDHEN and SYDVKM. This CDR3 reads CASREHEQYF. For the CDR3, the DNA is TGTGCCAGCAGGGAACACGAGCAGTACTTC.

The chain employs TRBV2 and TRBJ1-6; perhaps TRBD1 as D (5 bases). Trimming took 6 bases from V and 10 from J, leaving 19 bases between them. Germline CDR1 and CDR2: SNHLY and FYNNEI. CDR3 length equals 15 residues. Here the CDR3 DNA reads TGTGCCAGCAGGGGGATAAGGGGACCCAACTCACCCCTCCACTTT. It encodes CASRGIRGPNSPLHF.

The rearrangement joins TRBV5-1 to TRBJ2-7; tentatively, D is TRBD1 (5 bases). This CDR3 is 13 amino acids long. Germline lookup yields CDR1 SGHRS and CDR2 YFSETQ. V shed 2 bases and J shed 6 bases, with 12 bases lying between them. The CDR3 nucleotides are TGCGCCAGCAGCTTAGACAGATTCGGCGAGCAGTACTTC. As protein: CASSLDRFGEQYF.

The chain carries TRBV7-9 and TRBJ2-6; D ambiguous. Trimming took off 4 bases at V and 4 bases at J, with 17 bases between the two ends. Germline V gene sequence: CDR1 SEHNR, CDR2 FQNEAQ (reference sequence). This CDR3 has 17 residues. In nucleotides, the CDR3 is TGTGCCAGCAGCTCAAACGGCGGCGTCACCGGGGCCAACGTCCTGACTTTC. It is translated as CASSSNGGVTGANVLTF.